A single sample is the source of the 16 T cell receptor beta chains below, sequenced in a study of OX40 agonist ivuxolimab in advanced cancers. Clones were read by immunoSEQ multiplex PCR, and TCRdb kept only the in-frame ones, dropping some. There are about 97,000 clones in the sample; around 85% occur only once, and more than 5.5% lies in the top ten. Sequenced material: CD4+ or CD8+ T cells sorted from blood, taken in a trial of the OX40 agonist ivuxolimab. These receptors were obtained from an adult with an advanced solid tumor such as melanoma, head and neck, liver or kidney cancer.

The J gene is TRBJ1-2, the V gene TRBV30; D is uncertain. Between the trimmed V and J ends, which lost 0 bases and 0 bases, there was a span of 17 bases. The CDR3 length is 17 residues. Per the germline V gene, CDR1 is GTSNPN and CDR2 is SVGIG (reference sequence). CDR3 sequence reads: CAWSVRLGAEPNYGYTF. In DNA form, the CDR3 reads TGTGCCTGGAGTGTACGATTAGGAGCGGAACCTAACTATGGCTACACCTTC.

The rearrangement uses TRBV5-1 and TRBJ1-3; tentative D call: TRBD1 (6 bases). The germline gives CDR1 SGHRS, CDR2 YFSETQ. Trimming took 3 bases from V and 8 from J, leaving 18 bases between them. The CDR3 has 15 residues. CDR3 bases: TGCGCCAGCAGCTGGGGGCCCGAAAGAAGGGACACCATATATTTT. Translation gives CASSWGPERRDTIYF.

The chain links TRBV6-7 to TRBJ2-1; D is perhaps TRBD2 (5 bases). TRBV6-7 is an open reading frame whose function is uncertain. V was pared by 5 bases and J by 8 bases, with 13 bases between. The CDR3 consists of 13 residues. The CDR3 DNA is TGTGCCAGCAGTGATCAAATGAGGGATGAGCAGTTCTTC. This codes for CASSDQMRDEQFF.

The chain links TRBV27 to TRBJ1-3, with a possible D match to TRBD1 (6 bases). V dropped 4 bases and J dropped 0 bases, with 16 bases sitting between them. The CDR3 is 17 amino acids. Germline V CDR1 and CDR2: MNHEY, SMNVEV (reference sequence). The CDR3 DNA reads as TGTGCCAGCAGTTGGGGTCAGGGGCCTATCTCTGGAAACACCATATATTTT. Translation gives CASSWGQGPISGNTIYF.

Worth noting for this clone: No conserved phenylalanine or tryptophan is present at the end of the CDR3, so a read error is the likely explanation. This chain connects TRBV28 to TRBJ2-7, with 7 bases matching TRBD1. V lost 7 bases and J lost 1; bases outside the gene matches: 7. This CDR3 contains 14 residues. Germline CDR1 MDHEN, CDR2 SYDVKM. In DNA, the CDR3 is TGTGCCAGCAATGTCGAGGGGGCTTCCTACGAGCAGTACCTC. Translated: CASNVEGASYEQYL.

The J gene is TRBJ2-1, the V gene TRBV4-2, with 7 bases fitting TRBD2. The CDR3 spans 16 residues. In germline, CDR1 is LGHNA, CDR2 YNFKEQ. J lost 5 bases, V lost 0 bases, and 7 bases had no gene match. The CDR3 region is CASSQEGGRIDNEQFF. The CDR3 DNA reads TGTGCCAGCAGCCAAGAAGGCGGGAGAATCGACAATGAGCAGTTCTTC.

V is TRBV4-1 and J is TRBJ2-5; D might be TRBD1 (6 bases). This CDR3 has 16 residues. Trimming shortened V by 0 bases and J by 3 bases, and 14 bases separated the two germline ends. Germline-derived CDR1 and CDR2 are MGHRA and YSYEKL. In nucleotides, the CDR3 is TGCGCCAGCAGCCAAGACGAGCCCGAGGGGGAAGAGACCCAGTACTTC. This translates into CASSQDEPEGEETQYF.

V and J are TRBV19 and TRBJ1-6; D remains unclear. V was shortened by 6 bases and J by 4 bases, with 16 bases between the two germline ends. This CDR3 has 16 amino acids. From germline, CDR1 is LNHDA and CDR2 SQIVND (reference sequence). The CDR3 loop reads CASRGTPMAYNSPLHF. For the CDR3, the DNA is TGTGCCAGTAGGGGCACCCCGATGGCTTATAATTCACCCCTCCACTTT.

The chain has TRBV7-2 and TRBJ1-2; 9 bases match TRBD1. The CDR3 is 15 residues long. Germline V CDR1 and CDR2: SGHTA, FQGNSA. The V segment lost 5 bases and the J segment 0 bases; nucleotides outside the gene matches: 4. In DNA form, the CDR3 reads TGTGCCAGCAGCCTAAGGACAGGGGCTAACTATGGCTACACCTTC. It is translated as CASSLRTGANYGYTF. Based on the CDR3 plus reference TRBV7-2 and TRBJ1-2, the full variable domain is GAGVSQSPSNKVTEKGKDVELRCDPISGHTALYWYRQSLGQGLEFLIYFQGNSAPDKSGLPSDRFSAERTGGSVSTLTIQRTQQEDSAVYLCASSLRTGANYGYTFGSGTRLTVV.

The J gene is TRBJ2-1, the V gene TRBV10-3, with D possibly being TRBD1 or TRBD2 (5 bases each). Trimming stripped 2 bases from V and 15 bases from J, with 11 bases between. CDR3 length: 11 amino acids. Germline V gene sequence: CDR1 ENHRY, CDR2 SYGVKD. CDR3 DNA sequence: TGTGCCATCAGTGAGCGGGGCCCCTCGTTCTTC. This translates into CAISERGPSFF.

This chain links TRBV11-2 with TRBJ1-4; 8 bases are shared with TRBD1. The CDR3 runs 14 residues. Germline values: CDR1 SGHAT, CDR2 FQNNGV. The ends lost 3 bases at V and 7 bases at J; junction bases unmatched: 4. The CDR3 region is CASSFGQGGEKLFF. CDR3 DNA sequence: TGTGCCAGCAGCTTTGGACAGGGTGGTGAAAAACTGTTTTTT.

The rearrangement links TRBV19 to TRBJ1-6; D is unresolved. CDR1 LNHDA and CDR2 SQIVND come from the germline V gene (reference sequence). The V and J ends lost 4 bases and 13 bases respectively, with 17 bases between them. The CDR3 runs 14 residues. CDR3 sequence (DNA): TGTGCCAGTAGTACGGAGGGAAGCTTTTCCCCCCTCCACTTT. Translating gives CASSTEGSFSPLHF.

J is TRBJ2-7 and V is TRBV5-4, with 8 bases fitting TRBD2. Looked up from germline, CDR1 is SGHNT and CDR2 is YYREEE (reference sequence). CDR3 length equals 16 residues. The V and J ends lost 0 bases and 5 bases, in that order; junction bases with no gene match: 10. Here the CDR3 reads CASSLGGGLAFHEQYF. The CDR3 DNA reads as TGTGCCAGCAGCTTGGGTGGAGGACTAGCATTCCACGAGCAGTACTTC. The variable domain in full, completed from reference TRBV5-4 and TRBJ2-7, reads ETGVTQSPTHLIKTRGQQVTLRCSSQSGHNTVSWYQQALGQGPQFIFQYYREEENGRGNFPPRFSGLQFPNYSSELNVNALELDDSALYLCASSLGGGLAFHEQYFGPGTRLTVT.

The chain recombines TRBV7-3 with TRBJ2-7; 8 bases align to TRBD1. The trim removed 4 bases at V and 6 bases at J, leaving 5 bases unmatched. The CDR3 has 13 residues. Germline V CDR1 and CDR2: SGHTA, FQGTGA. As DNA, the CDR3 is TGTGCCAGCAGCTCTGACAGGGGAGTCGAGCAGTACTTC. This gives the protein CASSSDRGVEQYF.

The chain couples TRBV5-3 to TRBJ2-7; either TRBD1 or TRBD2 may supply D (5 bases each). TRBV5-3 is sorted into the ORF group, with uncertain function. The CDR3 contains 13 residues. V shed 3 bases and J shed 6 bases, with 13 bases lying between them. The DNA of the CDR3 is TGTGCCAGAAGCTCCACCGGGACGTCCGAGCAGTACTTC. Its protein product is CARSSTGTSEQYF.

The chain recombines TRBV7-8 with TRBJ1-6; TRBD1 aligns across 9 bases. Germline V lookup: CDR1 SGHVS, CDR2 FQNEAQ. This CDR3 has 15 residues. The V gene end was trimmed by 5 bases and the J gene end by 10 bases; junction bases not matched to a gene: 9. The CDR3 spells CASSEVRDRDSPLHF. CDR3 in DNA: TGTGCCAGCAGCGAAGTCCGGGACAGGGACTCACCCCTCCACTTT.